The subject of this entry is one T cell receptor beta chain. No cognate antigen has been identified for it. Base qualities are missing; no much larger clone stands one base away. Other nucleotide sequences from this sample produce the same CDR3. Measured from the cysteine to the phenylalanine, the CDR3 is 15 residues long. Only the CDR3 region is kept as DNA, spanning 45 bases read in frame from base 1. The V and J ends are trimmed by 3 bases and 2 bases, leaving 13 bases between them. The germline V gene (reference sequence) specifies GTSNPN as CDR1 and SVGIG as CDR2. Each donor gave one peripheral blood draw, around 0.12 L on average, collected into heparinised tubes. Using a panel that included CD45RO, CCR7, CD25, CD127, CD95 and CD27, naive, central memory, regulatory and stem cell-like memory CD4+ T cells were sorted on a BD FACSAria II. A purity above 98% was achieved for all sorted populations. Right away, PBMCs were isolated by Lymphoprep density gradient centrifugation and were stained directly, with no culture step. So that batch effects would be minimized, each experiment stained and sorted samples in pairs, pairing one healthy donor with one patient.

The entire isolated RNA was reverse transcribed using the High Capacity cDNA Reverse Transcription Kit, and thus expressed TCRB transcripts were sequenced. Deep immunoSEQ sequencing was applied to naive, central memory and regulatory T cell samples, giving an average of around 3.4 million total reads per sample. Sorted cells were lysed in RLT buffer and RNA was extracted with DNase-treated RNeasy Micro or Mini kits, depending on cell number. To prevent cross-contamination, every cell subset was processed on its own, while patient and healthy donor samples were processed together. The immunoSEQ multiplex PCR was used to amplify TCRB sequences from cDNA, yielding 87-bp fragments that span the CDR3 region. Sequencing of the amplicons was performed on the Illumina HiSeq platform. Under the source paper's analysis protocol: Synthetic template baselines were used to correct PCR bias computationally, reads within Hamming distance 2 were collapsed, and singletons that could not be merged were discarded. Reads were aligned against IMGT so that V, D and J genes, CDR3 length and insertions or deletions at six rearrangement sites could be assigned. Within each subset, clonotype counts were normalized to sorted cell number, and only after that were true diversity and Gini coefficients computed with the tcR R package. The overlap coefficient, calculated on TCRB nucleotide sequences, was used to measure repertoire sharing. Out-of-frame TCRB sequences from naive cells were analyzed as a proxy for the pre-selection repertoire. TCRdb limited this immuneACCESS table to in-frame rearrangements with V and J called. A share of clones is missing; checked studies link under half to unresolved V genes, and the rest is unexplained. Clonal size and the V and J genes are those of that table, whereas D and trimming came from the DNA. Counted in this sample were about 710,000 clones; around 15% of them appeared once. Together, the top ten hold approximately 0.043% of the sample.

The data are from a study of beta chain features in type 1 diabetes (dated by TCRdb to between 2017 and 2018). Broadly, across the study: Mean age, gender distribution, total cell number and subset yield were not different between patients and healthy donors. Whereas all 30 or so donors provided naive and central memory subsets, regulatory and stem cell-like memory subsets were isolated from just 8 patients and about 8 healthy donors. A total of about 100 million sorted cells were examined across all samples, and RNA yield correlated strongly with the number of cells per subset. In the study, TCRB repertoires of sorted circulating CD4+ T cell subsets from recently diagnosed type 1 diabetes patients were compared with those of matched healthy donors. Overall study outcomes, separate from this receptor: Because cDNA rather than genomic DNA was sequenced, highly expressing activated cells could have been over-represented, although no difference in activation and CD3 levels was found between groups. Type 1 diabetes patients showed a moderate but significant shortening of TCRB CDR3 length in all four CD4+ subsets. Shorter templates might be favored by PCR, yet because patient and control samples were amplified and corrected together, any such skew would affect both groups equally. Only small numbers of individuals were included in the HLA sub-analyses, which left unresolved whether HLA type had any influence on TCRB rearrangement. At VDJ recombination sites, patients with type 1 diabetes made fewer insertions and deleted more nucleotides, a pattern implying thymic rearrangement abnormalities. Naive, central memory and regulatory TCRB repertoires appeared to be more alike among patients than among healthy donors.

The receptor was derived from a young man with type 1 diabetes. Sequenced material: naive CD4+ T cells from blood. The cell subset or site label, as the study defines it: true naive CD4+ T cells. Recombination linked TRBV30 to TRBJ2-2, with the D segment possibly TRBD1 or TRBD2, each aligning over 5 bases. The CDR3 amino acid sequence is: CAWRGPGVNTGELFF. The DNA sequence is as follows: TGTGCCTGGAGGGGGCCCGGGGTCAACACCGGGGAGCTGTTTTTT.